A few counts support the clone carrying this T cell receptor beta chain. Germline values: CDR1 SQVTM, CDR2 ANQGSEA. Deletions cut 6 bases from V and 2 bases from J, with 8 bases between. The CDR3 runs 11 residues. 5'RACE template switching added a universal primer site and UMIs to TCR cDNA. TCRdb itself ran the 5' RACE reads through MiXCR, one entry per CDR3 protein. The sample lists 99,000 or so distinct CDR3 sequences, roughly 5.2% occurring once. This sample stems from a study of T cells after yellow fever vaccination. The TCR originated in a man between 18 and 29 years old who received the YFV17D yellow fever vaccine. Sequences were derived from CD8+ T cells sorted from PBMCs, sampled 10 days after the yellow fever booster vaccination. The rearrangement uses TRBV29-1 and TRBJ2-7, with a weak D call TRBD1 (6 bases). The CDR3 reads CSVGHAYEQYF. Written as DNA, the CDR3 is TGCAGCGTGGGACATGCCTACGAGCAGTACTTC.